Below, one T cell receptor beta chain is given with its context. What it binds is unknown. The V end lost 4 bases, the J end lost 7 bases, and 13 bases lay between the germline ends. The CDR3 length is 12 residues. Germline assignment: CDR1 SQVTM and CDR2 ANQGSEA. The data were obtained in a study of cytomegalovirus exposure and HLA in healthy donors. Study conclusions and caveats: Per a prior analysis, the majority of TCR beta V segments were productive roughly 90% or roughly 30% of the time.

The PCR made use of 60 Vbeta and 13 Jbeta primers. Profiling relied on immunoSEQ multiplex PCR, and the TCRdb table lists in-frame clones only, not all of them. The sample lists about 150,000 clones; 85% were seen once. The TCR comes from a boy younger than 10 in good health and CMV-seronegative. What was sequenced was PBMCs. The chain couples TRBV29-1 to TRBJ1-2, with no clear D. This CDR3 is CSVGSQSSGYTF. The CDR3 region has the DNA TGCAGCGTTGGTAGCCAGAGTTCTGGCTACACCTTC.